Listed below are T cell receptor beta chains from one sample, sequenced in a study of PD-1 blockade in classical Hodgkin lymphoma. Sequencing used immunoSEQ multiplex PCR; TCRdb keeps in-frame clones, though not all of them. The data show approximately 99,000 clones, approximately 90% seen once. The material was peripheral blood mononuclear cells (PBMCs), obtained before the second cycle of nivolumab. Receptors were obtained from a human donor with classical Hodgkin lymphoma. Both conserved end residues are part of each CDR3. Each record gives: D gene, J gene, V gene, clone size, CDR3 DNA, CDR3 protein. The D gene is left open where the match is weak. A clone size is listed for some rows: how often the clone was seen (once, few, many), or a class if it is expanded.

D gene: TRBD1; J gene: TRBJ1-1; V gene: TRBV7-2; clone size: NA; CDR3 DNA: TGTGCCAGCAGCGAAGGGACAGAAACTGAAGCTTTCTTT; CDR3 protein: CASSEGTETEAFF
D gene: NA; J gene: TRBJ2-1; V gene: TRBV18; clone size: NA; CDR3 DNA: TGTGCCAGCTCACCACCCAGGGGGGGCCGCCTCTACAATGAGCAGTTCTTC; CDR3 protein: CASSPPRGGRLYNEQFF
D gene: NA; J gene: TRBJ1-3; V gene: TRBV6-1; clone size: NA; CDR3 DNA: TGTGCCAGCAGTGCGGGGGGGCTAAGCGGAAACACCATATATTTT; CDR3 protein: CASSAGGLSGNTIYF
D gene: TRBD2; J gene: TRBJ2-1; V gene: TRBV7-2; clone size: NA; CDR3 DNA: TGTGCCAGCAGCCCAGCTAGCGGGGAAGGATACAATGAGCAGTTCTTC; CDR3 protein: CASSPASGEGYNEQFF
D gene: NA; J gene: TRBJ1-1; V gene: TRBV4-1; clone size: NA; CDR3 DNA: TGCGCCAGCAGCCCGTGGGGGAGGAATTTGAACACTGAAGCTTTCTTT; CDR3 protein: CASSPWGRNLNTEAFF
D gene: TRBD1; J gene: TRBJ2-5; V gene: TRBV5-8; clone size: NA; CDR3 DNA: TGTGCCAGCAGCTTACTAGGGGACAGCCGTTGGGTAACCCAGTACTTC; CDR3 protein: CASSLLGDSRWVTQYF
D gene: NA; J gene: TRBJ2-1; V gene: TRBV9; clone size: NA; CDR3 DNA: TGTGCCAGCAGAAAACCGGGACCAGATTACAATGAGCAGTTCTTC; CDR3 protein: CASRKPGPDYNEQFF
D gene: NA; J gene: TRBJ1-5; V gene: TRBV25-1; clone size: NA; CDR3 DNA: TGTGCCAGCAGTGACTATAGCAATCAGCCCCAGCATTTT; CDR3 protein: CASSDYSNQPQHF
D gene: NA; J gene: TRBJ2-5; V gene: TRBV2; clone size: NA; CDR3 DNA: TGTGCCAGCACCGACCAGGGTATAAGCCAAGAGACCCAGTACTTC; CDR3 protein: CASTDQGISQETQYF
D gene: TRBD1; J gene: TRBJ2-6; V gene: TRBV7-9; clone size: once; CDR3 DNA: TGTGCCCTTGCGGGGGACAGGGACTCTGGGGCCAACGTCCTGACTTTC; CDR3 protein: CALAGDRDSGANVLTF
D gene: TRBD1; J gene: TRBJ1-2; V gene: TRBV2; clone size: NA; CDR3 DNA: TGTGCCAGCATGAGGACAGGGGGCGGGTATGGCTACACCTTC; CDR3 protein: CASMRTGGGYGYTF
D gene: NA; J gene: TRBJ2-4; V gene: TRBV6-4; clone size: NA; CDR3 DNA: TGTGCCAGCAGTGAATCGAGCTGGGGGGCCAAAAACATTCAGTACTTC; CDR3 protein: CASSESSWGAKNIQYF
D gene: NA; J gene: TRBJ2-3; V gene: TRBV5-5; clone size: NA; CDR3 DNA: TGTGCCAGCAGCTTGTTGTCGATTGCGGCAGATACGCAGTATTTT; CDR3 protein: CASSLLSIAADTQYF
D gene: NA; J gene: TRBJ1-6; V gene: TRBV19; clone size: NA; CDR3 DNA: TGTGCCAGTAGAGCCAAAGCTAATTCACCCCTCCACTTT; CDR3 protein: CASRAKANSPLHF
D gene: NA; J gene: TRBJ1-1; V gene: TRBV5-1; clone size: NA; CDR3 DNA: TGCGCCAGCAGCTTGGTGACAGGTGAAGCTTTCTTT; CDR3 protein: CASSLVTGEAFF
D gene: TRBD2; J gene: TRBJ2-7; V gene: TRBV13; clone size: NA; CDR3 DNA: TGTGCCAGCAGCTTAGGCCGAACTAGCGGGTCCTTCTACGAGCAGTACTTC; CDR3 protein: CASSLGRTSGSFYEQYF
D gene: NA; J gene: TRBJ2-5; V gene: TRBV7-2; clone size: few; CDR3 DNA: TGTGCCAGCAGCTTAGGGGCGGGGCCCCAGGGGACCCAGTACTTC; CDR3 protein: CASSLGAGPQGTQYF
D gene: NA; J gene: TRBJ1-5; V gene: TRBV19; clone size: NA; CDR3 DNA: TGTGCCAGTAGTCCGTTTTCGGGACGCAATCAGCCCCAGCATTTT; CDR3 protein: CASSPFSGRNQPQHF
D gene: NA; J gene: TRBJ1-4; V gene: TRBV7-2; clone size: NA; CDR3 DNA: TGTGCCAGCAGGGGGCGGCAGGGTTGGGAAAAACTGTTTTTT; CDR3 protein: CASRGRQGWEKLFF
D gene: NA; J gene: TRBJ2-3; V gene: TRBV9; clone size: NA; CDR3 DNA: TGTGCCAGCAGCGTAGGTGGCAGAACCACAGATACGCAGTATTTT; CDR3 protein: CASSVGGRTTDTQYF
D gene: NA; J gene: TRBJ1-1; V gene: TRBV9; clone size: NA; CDR3 DNA: TGTGCCAGCAGGGCCGGGGGGCGGAACACTGAAGCTTTCTTT; CDR3 protein: CASRAGGRNTEAFF
D gene: NA; J gene: TRBJ1-5; V gene: TRBV7-9; clone size: few; CDR3 DNA: TGTGCCAGCAGCTTTTCGAATCAGCCCCAGCATTTT; CDR3 protein: CASSFSNQPQHF
D gene: NA; J gene: TRBJ2-1; V gene: TRBV4-1; clone size: once; CDR3 DNA: TGCGCCAGCAGCCAAGAAGGGGGACGAGCCTACAATGAGCAGTTCTTC; CDR3 protein: CASSQEGGRAYNEQFF
D gene: NA; J gene: TRBJ1-2; V gene: TRBV27; clone size: NA; CDR3 DNA: TGTGCCAGCAGTTTAAGGCCCCCGGGCCGGGGAGGGACCTATGGCTACACCTTC; CDR3 protein: CASSLRPPGRGGTYGYTF
D gene: TRBD2; J gene: TRBJ2-1; V gene: TRBV6-5; clone size: NA; CDR3 DNA: TGTGCCAGCAGTTACAAGTCCTGGGGGGGCAATGAGCAGTTCTTC; CDR3 protein: CASSYKSWGGNEQFF
D gene: NA; J gene: TRBJ1-2; V gene: TRBV6-5; clone size: once; CDR3 DNA: TGTGCCAGCAGTCTCCGGGACCCAGGGCGGGAGGGCTACACCTTC; CDR3 protein: CASSLRDPGREGYTF
D gene: NA; J gene: TRBJ2-7; V gene: TRBV19; clone size: NA; CDR3 DNA: TGTGCCAGTAGTATTGGGGGGAGTTACGACGAGCAGTACTTC; CDR3 protein: CASSIGGSYDEQYF
D gene: NA; J gene: TRBJ1-1; V gene: TRBV28; clone size: NA; CDR3 DNA: TGTGCCAGCAGTTTAGGCAGGGCTAACACTGAAGCTTTCTTT; CDR3 protein: CASSLGRANTEAFF
D gene: NA; J gene: TRBJ1-2; V gene: TRBV4-2; clone size: NA; CDR3 DNA: TGTGCCAGCCTGCCTCGTGCAGGCGACTATGGCTACACCTTC; CDR3 protein: CASLPRAGDYGYTF
D gene: NA; J gene: TRBJ2-2; V gene: TRBV19; clone size: NA; CDR3 DNA: TGTGCCAGTAGTACTCAAACCCTAAAGGGAATTGGAACCGGGGAGCTGTTTTTT; CDR3 protein: CASSTQTLKGIGTGELFF
D gene: NA; J gene: TRBJ2-7; V gene: TRBV28; clone size: NA; CDR3 DNA: TGTGCCAGCAGTTTAGTCCGGATTCCCTCCTACGAGCAGTACTTC; CDR3 protein: CASSLVRIPSYEQYF